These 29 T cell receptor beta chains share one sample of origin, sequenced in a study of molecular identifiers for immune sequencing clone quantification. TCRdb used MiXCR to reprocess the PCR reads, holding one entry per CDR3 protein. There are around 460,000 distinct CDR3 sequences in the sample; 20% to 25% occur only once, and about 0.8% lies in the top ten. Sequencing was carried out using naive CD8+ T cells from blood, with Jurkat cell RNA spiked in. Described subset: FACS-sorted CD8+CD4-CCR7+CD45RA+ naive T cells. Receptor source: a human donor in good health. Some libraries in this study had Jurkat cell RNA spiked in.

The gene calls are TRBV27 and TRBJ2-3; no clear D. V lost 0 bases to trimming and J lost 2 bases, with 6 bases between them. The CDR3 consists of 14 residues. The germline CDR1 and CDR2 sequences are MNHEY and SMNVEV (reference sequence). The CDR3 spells CASSLSDNTDTQYF. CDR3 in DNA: TGTGCCAGCAGTTTATCAGACAACACAGATACGCAGTATTTT.

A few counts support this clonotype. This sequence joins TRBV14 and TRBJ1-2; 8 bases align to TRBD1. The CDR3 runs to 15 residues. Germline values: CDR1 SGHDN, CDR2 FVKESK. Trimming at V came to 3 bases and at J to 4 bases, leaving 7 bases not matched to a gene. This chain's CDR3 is CASSHRTGFTYGYTF. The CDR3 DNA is TGTGCCAGCAGCCACCGGACAGGGTTTACCTATGGCTACACCTTC.

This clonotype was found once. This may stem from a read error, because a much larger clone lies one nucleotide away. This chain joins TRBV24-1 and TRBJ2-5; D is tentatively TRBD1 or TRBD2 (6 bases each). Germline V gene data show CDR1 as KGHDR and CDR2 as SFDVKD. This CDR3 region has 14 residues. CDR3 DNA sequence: TGTGTCACCGGGGGCGCCGACCAAGAGGAGACCCAGTACTTC. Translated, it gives CVTGGADQEETQYF.

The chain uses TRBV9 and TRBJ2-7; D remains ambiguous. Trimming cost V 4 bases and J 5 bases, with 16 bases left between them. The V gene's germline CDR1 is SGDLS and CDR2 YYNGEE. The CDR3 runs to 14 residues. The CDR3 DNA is TGTGCCAGCAGCTCCGGCCGGTCAGGAAACGAGCAGTACTTC. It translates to CASSSGRSGNEQYF.

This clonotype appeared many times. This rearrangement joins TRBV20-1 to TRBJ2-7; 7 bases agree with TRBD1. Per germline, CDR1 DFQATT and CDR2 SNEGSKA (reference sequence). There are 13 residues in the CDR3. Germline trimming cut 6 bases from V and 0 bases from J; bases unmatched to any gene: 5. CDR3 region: CSAMDRPSYEQYF. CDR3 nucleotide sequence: TGCAGTGCAATGGACAGGCCCTCCTACGAGCAGTACTTC.

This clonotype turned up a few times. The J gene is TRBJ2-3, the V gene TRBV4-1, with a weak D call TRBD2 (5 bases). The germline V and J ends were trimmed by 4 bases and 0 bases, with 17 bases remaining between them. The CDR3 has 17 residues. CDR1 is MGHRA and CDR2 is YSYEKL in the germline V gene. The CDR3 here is CASSPGKADLSTDTQYF. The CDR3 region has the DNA TGCGCCAGCAGCCCCGGGAAGGCGGACCTTAGCACAGATACGCAGTATTTT.

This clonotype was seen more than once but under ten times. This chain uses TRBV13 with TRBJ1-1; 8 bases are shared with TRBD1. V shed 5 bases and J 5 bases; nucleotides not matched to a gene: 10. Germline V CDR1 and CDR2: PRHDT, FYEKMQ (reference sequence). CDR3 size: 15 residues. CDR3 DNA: TGTGCCAGCAGCCACAGGGGGGGGGCAAGGACTGAAGCTTTCTTT. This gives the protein CASSHRGGARTEAFF. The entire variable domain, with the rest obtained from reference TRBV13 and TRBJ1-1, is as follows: AAGVIQSPRHLIKEKRETATLKCYPIPRHDTVYWYQQGPGQDPQFLISFYEKMQSDKGSIPDRFSAQQFSDYHSELNMSSLELGDSALYFCASSHRGGARTEAFFGQGTRLTVV.

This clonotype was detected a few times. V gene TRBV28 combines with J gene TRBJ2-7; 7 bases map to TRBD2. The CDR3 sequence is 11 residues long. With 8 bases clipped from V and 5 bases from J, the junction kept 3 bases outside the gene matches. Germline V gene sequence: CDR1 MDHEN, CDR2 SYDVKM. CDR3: CASQGGHEQYF. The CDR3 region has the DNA TGTGCCAGCCAGGGAGGGCACGAGCAGTACTTC.

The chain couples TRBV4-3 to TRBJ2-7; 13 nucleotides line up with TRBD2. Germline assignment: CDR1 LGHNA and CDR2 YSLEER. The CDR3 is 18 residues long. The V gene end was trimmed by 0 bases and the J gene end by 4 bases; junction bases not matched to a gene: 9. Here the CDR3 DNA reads TGCGCCAGCAGCCAAGATCGCCGGACTAGCGGGGGTGCGTACGAGCAGTACTTC. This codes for CASSQDRRTSGGAYEQYF.

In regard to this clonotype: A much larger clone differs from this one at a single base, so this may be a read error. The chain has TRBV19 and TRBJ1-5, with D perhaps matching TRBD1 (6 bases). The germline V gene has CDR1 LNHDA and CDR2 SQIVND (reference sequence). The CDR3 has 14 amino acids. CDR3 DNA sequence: TGTGTCAGTAGTCAACAGGGTGGGGGTCAGCCCCAGCATTTT. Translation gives CVSSQQGGGQPQHF.

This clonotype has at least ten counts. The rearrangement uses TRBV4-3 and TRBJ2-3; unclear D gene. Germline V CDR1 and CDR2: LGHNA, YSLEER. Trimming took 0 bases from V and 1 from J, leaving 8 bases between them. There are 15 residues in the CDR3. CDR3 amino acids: CASSQEGGGTDTQYF. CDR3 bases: TGCGCCAGCAGCCAAGAAGGCGGCGGCACAGATACGCAGTATTTT.

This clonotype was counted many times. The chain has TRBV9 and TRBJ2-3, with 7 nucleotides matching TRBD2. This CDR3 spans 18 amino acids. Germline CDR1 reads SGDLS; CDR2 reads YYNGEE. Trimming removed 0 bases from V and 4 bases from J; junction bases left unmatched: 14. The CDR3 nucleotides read TGTGCCAGCAGCGTAGCTCGAAGCGGGAAGGGCCTCCCAGATACGCAGTATTTT. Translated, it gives CASSVARSGKGLPDTQYF.

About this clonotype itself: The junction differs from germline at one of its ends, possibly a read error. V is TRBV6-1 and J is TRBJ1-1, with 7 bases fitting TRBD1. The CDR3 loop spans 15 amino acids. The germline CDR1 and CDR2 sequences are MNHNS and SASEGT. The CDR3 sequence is CASSVSRGADTEALF. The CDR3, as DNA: TGTGCCAGCAGTGTATCCAGGGGGGCAGACACTGAAGCTCTCTTT.

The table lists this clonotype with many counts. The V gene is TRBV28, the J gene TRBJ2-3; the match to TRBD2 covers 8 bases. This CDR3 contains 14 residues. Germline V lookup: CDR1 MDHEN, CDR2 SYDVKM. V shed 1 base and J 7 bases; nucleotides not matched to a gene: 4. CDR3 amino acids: CASSLSAGDNTQYF. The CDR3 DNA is TGTGCCAGCAGTTTATCAGCGGGGGATAATACGCAGTATTTT.

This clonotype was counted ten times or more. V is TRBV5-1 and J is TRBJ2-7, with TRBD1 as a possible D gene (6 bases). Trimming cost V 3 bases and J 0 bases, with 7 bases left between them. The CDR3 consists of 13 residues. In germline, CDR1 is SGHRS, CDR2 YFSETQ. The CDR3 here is CASSWDNSYEQYF. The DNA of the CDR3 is TGCGCCAGCAGCTGGGACAACTCCTACGAGCAGTACTTC.

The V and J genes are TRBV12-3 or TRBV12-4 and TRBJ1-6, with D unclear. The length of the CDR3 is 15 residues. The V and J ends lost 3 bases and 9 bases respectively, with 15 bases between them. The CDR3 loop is CASSFGPENGSPLHF. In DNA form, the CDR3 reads TGTGCCAGCAGTTTCGGGCCAGAAAATGGTTCACCCCTCCACTTT.

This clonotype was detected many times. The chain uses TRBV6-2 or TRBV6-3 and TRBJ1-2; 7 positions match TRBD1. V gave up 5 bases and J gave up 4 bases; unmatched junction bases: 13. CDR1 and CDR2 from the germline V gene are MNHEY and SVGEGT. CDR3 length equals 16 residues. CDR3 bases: TGTGCCAGCAGTAACCCTACGACAGGGTTTACCTATGGCTACACCTTC. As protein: CASSNPTTGFTYGYTF.

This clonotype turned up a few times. The CDR3 sequence: CATSDLSAYNEQFF. CDR3 nucleotide sequence: TGTGCCACCAGTGATTTGTCGGCTTACAATGAGCAGTTCTTC. This chain uses TRBV24-1 with TRBJ2-1; D unresolved. Germline V gene data show CDR1 as KGHDR and CDR2 as SFDVKD. The CDR3 loop spans 14 amino acids. V lost 0 bases and J lost 4, with 6 bases in between.

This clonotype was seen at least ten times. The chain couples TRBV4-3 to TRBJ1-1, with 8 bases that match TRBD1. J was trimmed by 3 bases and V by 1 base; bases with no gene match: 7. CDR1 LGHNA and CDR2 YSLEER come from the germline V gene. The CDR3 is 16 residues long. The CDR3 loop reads CASSQGEGQADTEAFF. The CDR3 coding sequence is TGCGCCAGCAGCCAAGGCGAGGGACAGGCGGACACTGAAGCTTTCTTT.

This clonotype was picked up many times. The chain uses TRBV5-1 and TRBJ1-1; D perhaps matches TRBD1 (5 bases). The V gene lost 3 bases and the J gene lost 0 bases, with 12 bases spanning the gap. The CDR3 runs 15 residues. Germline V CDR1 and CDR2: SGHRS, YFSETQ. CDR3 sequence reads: CASSYEGHMNTEAFF. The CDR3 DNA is TGCGCCAGCAGCTACGAGGGGCACATGAACACTGAAGCTTTCTTT.

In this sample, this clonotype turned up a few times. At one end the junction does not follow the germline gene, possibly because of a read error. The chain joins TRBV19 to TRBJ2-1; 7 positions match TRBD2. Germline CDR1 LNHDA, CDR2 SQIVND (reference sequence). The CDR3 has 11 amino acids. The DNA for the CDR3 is TGTGCCAGTAGGATGGGCGGGAGCCTAATCTTC. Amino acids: CASRMGGSLIF.

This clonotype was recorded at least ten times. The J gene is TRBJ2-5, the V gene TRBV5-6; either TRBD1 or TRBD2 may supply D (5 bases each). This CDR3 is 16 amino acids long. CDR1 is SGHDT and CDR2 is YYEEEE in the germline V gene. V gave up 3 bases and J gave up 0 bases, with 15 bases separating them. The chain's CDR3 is CASSSTGTEYQETQYF. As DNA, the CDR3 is TGTGCCAGCAGCTCGACCGGGACGGAGTACCAAGAGACCCAGTACTTC.

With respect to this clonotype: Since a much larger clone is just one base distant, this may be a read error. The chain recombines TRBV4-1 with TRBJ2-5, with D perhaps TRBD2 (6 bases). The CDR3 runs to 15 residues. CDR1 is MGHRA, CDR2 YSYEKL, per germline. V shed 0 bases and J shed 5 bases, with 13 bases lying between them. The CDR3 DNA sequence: TGCGCCAGCAGCCAAGAGACGATCGCGGGGGAGACCCAGTACTTC. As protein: CASSQETIAGETQYF.

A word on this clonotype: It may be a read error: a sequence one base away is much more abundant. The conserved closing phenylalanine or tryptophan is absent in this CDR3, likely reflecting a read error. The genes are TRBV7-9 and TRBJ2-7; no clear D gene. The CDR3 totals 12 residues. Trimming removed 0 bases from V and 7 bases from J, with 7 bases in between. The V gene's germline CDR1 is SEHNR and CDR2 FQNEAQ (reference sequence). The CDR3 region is CASSLASWEQYS. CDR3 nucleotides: TGTGCCAGCAGCTTAGCATCGTGGGAGCAGTACTCC.

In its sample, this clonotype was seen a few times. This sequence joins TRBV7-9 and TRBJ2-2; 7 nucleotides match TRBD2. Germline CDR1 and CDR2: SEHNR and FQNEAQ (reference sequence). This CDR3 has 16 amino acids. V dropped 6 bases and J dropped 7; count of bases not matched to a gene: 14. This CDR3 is CASRNTAGVVVGELFF. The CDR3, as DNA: TGTGCCAGCAGAAACACTGCGGGAGTTGTGGTCGGGGAGCTGTTTTTT.

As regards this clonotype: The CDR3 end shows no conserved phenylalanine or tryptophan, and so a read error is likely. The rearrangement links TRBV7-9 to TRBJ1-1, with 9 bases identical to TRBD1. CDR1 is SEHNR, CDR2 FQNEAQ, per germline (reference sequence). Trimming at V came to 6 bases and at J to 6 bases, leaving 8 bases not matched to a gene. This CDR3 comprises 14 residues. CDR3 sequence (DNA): TGTGCCAGCAGTCCAACAGGGGGCGAGGCTGAAGCTTTCCTT. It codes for CASSPTGGEAEAFL.

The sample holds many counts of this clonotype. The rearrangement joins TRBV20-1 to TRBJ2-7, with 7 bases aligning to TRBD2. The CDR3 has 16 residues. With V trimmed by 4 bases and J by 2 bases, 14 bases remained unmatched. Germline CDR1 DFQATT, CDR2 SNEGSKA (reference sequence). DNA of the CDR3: TGCAGTGCTATTTGGCTGCGGGAGCGTACTGCCTACGAGCAGTACTTC. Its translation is CSAIWLRERTAYEQYF.

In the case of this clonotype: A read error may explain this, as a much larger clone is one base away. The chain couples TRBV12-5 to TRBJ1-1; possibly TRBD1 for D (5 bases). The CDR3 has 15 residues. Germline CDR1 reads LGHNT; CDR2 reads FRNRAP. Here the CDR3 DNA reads TGTGCTAGTGGTCTGAGACAGTTCATGAACACTGACGCTTTCTTT. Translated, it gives CASGLRQFMNTDAFF.

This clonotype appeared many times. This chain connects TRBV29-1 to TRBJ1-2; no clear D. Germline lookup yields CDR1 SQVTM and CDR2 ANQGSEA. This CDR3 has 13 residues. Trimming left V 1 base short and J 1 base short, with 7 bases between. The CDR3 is CSVEARLNYGYTF. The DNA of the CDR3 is TGCAGCGTTGAAGCACGGCTTAACTATGGCTACACCTTC.